This T cell receptor beta chain appears in the sequencing data of a study of control samples from healthy donors and cancer patients (dated by TCRdb to the early 2020s). Preparation of the library involved the immunoSEQ multiplex PCR assay. Not all clones reach the TCRdb copy of this immuneACCESS table, which keeps in-frame sequences only. Checked studies attribute under half of the gap to unresolved V genes and leave the rest unexplained. This sample gives roughly 400,000 clones in total; around 90% of them show up just once. The ten largest clones add up to more than 6% of the sample. Of note for this clone: The antigen it binds to is not known. Per-nucleotide qualities are absent, and no much larger clonotype sits a single base away.

Its CDR3 holds 12 amino acids, cysteine through phenylalanine. Only the CDR3 DNA is retained, 36 bases long and in frame from the first base. V and J lose 6 bases and 3 bases, and a span of 8 bases separates them. This TCR came from a man aged 40-49 years with head and neck cancer. This sequence uses TRBV12-3 or TRBV12-4 and TRBJ1-2; the D gene identity is not certain. The sequenced sample was PBMCs. The nucleotide sequence is given as TGTGCCAGCAGCTTCGGGGACTATGGCTACACCTTC. Its translation reads: CASSFGDYGYTF.